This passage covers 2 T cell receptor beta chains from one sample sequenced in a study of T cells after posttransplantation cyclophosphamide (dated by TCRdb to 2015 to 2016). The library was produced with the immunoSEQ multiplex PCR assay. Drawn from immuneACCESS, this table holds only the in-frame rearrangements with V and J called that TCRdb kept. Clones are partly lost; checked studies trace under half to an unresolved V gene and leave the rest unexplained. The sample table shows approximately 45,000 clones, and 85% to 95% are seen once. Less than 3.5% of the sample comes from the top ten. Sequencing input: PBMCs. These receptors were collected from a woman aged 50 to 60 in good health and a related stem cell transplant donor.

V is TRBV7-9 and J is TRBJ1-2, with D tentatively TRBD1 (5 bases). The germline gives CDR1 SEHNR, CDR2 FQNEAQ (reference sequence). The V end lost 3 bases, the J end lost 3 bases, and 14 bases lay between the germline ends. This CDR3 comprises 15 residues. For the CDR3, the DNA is TGTGCCAGCAGCTTCGCGTTCGGGGGGGACTATGGCTACACCTTC. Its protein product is CASSFAFGGDYGYTF.

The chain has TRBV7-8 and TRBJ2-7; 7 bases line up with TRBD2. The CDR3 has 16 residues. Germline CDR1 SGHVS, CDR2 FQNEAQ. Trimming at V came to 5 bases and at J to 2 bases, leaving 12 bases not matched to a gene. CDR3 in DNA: TGTGCCAGCAGCGAAAGACTAGCCAAAGGGACCTACGAGCAGTACTTC. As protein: CASSERLAKGTYEQYF.